Listed below are T cell receptor beta chains from one sample, sequenced in a study of technical replicates of blood from several donors. Libraries were prepared by immunoSEQ multiplex PCR; TCRdb keeps only in-frame clonotypes and omits some of them. The table lists tens of thousands of clones, 95% of them singletons. Specimen: T cells isolated from PBMCs. These receptors came from a human donor in good health. Both conserved end residues are part of each CDR3. D genes are given only for firm matches. Clone size is stated in some rows and not others, as once, few, many or a class when expanded.

j_gene	abundance	d_gene	v_gene	CDR3nt	CDR3aa
TRBJ1-3	-	TRBD1	TRBV7-6	TGTGCCAGCAGCCCTGGACAGGGGGGATATGGAAACACCATATATTTT	CASSPGQGGYGNTIYF
TRBJ1-1	few	TRBD1	TRBV2	TGTGCCAGCAGCAGGGCAGGGGGGACTGAAGCTTTCTTT	CASSRAGGTEAFF
TRBJ1-1	-	-	TRBV19	TGTGCCAGTAGTATCGAATACAGGGATTCCCAAGCTTTCTTT	CASSIEYRDSQAFF
TRBJ2-1	-	TRBD1	TRBV19	TGTGCCAGTAGATACGGACAGGGCTTTTTAGATGAGCAGTTCTTC	CASRYGQGFLDEQFF
TRBJ1-2	-	-	TRBV10-3	TGTGCCATCAGTGGGGCAGCGGAGATCGGCCGGGATTATGGCTACACCTTC	CAISGAAEIGRDYGYTF
TRBJ2-7	few	TRBD2	TRBV19	TGTGCCAGTAGTTACGGGAGGGCCTACGAGCAGTACTTC	CASSYGRAYEQYF
TRBJ1-1	few	TRBD1	TRBV7-3	TGTGCCAGCAGCTTTCAGGGGGACACTGAAGCTTTCTTT	CASSFQGDTEAFF
TRBJ2-4	-	-	TRBV19	TGTGCCAGTAGTATTTGGCTAGGATCAACCAAAAACATTCAGTACTTC	CASSIWLGSTKNIQYF
TRBJ1-1	-	-	TRBV6-5	TGTGCCGTGCGATCAGGGTACACTGAAGCTTTCTTT	CAVRSGYTEAFF
TRBJ2-5	-	-	TRBV7-8	TGTGCCAGCAGCCTCCTCCGGGCGGGACAAGAGACCCAGTACTTC	CASSLLRAGQETQYF
TRBJ1-6	-	-	TRBV19	TGTGCCAGCGCCGCCGCTCAGAACCATTCACCCCTCCACTTT	CASAAAQNHSPLHF
TRBJ1-1	once	-	TRBV7-9	TGTGCCAGCATCAACTCGGGGGGTCTTGAAGCTTTCTTT	CASINSGGLEAFF
TRBJ2-4	-	-	TRBV5-1	TGCGCCAGCAGCTACGAACCAACAGAAAACATTCAGTACTTC	CASSYEPTENIQYF
TRBJ1-4	once	TRBD1	TRBV7-9	TGTGCCAGCAGCCGGGGACAGGGATATGAAAAACTGTTTTTT	CASSRGQGYEKLFF
TRBJ1-4	-	-	TRBV10-1	TGCGCCAGCAGTGAGGGCGGGAGCAATGAAAAACTGTTTTTT	CASSEGGSNEKLFF
TRBJ1-1	-	TRBD1	TRBV7-3	TGTGCCAGCAGCTCAGGACAGGGGAACACTGAAGCTTTCTTT	CASSSGQGNTEAFF
TRBJ2-7	-	TRBD1	TRBV30	TGTGCCTGGAGTGGGGGGACAGTTGGGTACGAGCAGTACTTC	CAWSGGTVGYEQYF
TRBJ2-1	once	-	TRBV30	TGTGCCTGGAGTAGTGGAGTCCTAGATGAGCAGTTCTTC	CAWSSGVLDEQFF
TRBJ1-5	-	-	TRBV6-5	TGTGCCAGCAGTCTCGACAGGACTCAGCCCCAGCATTTT	CASSLDRTQPQHF
TRBJ2-5	-	-	TRBV6-1	TGTGCCAGCAGAACCCGGGACATTGAGACCCAGTACTTC	CASRTRDIETQYF
TRBJ1-5	-	TRBD1	TRBV19	TGTGCCAGTCAGGACAGGGGGAGCAATCAGCCCCAGCATTTT	CASQDRGSNQPQHF
TRBJ2-1	-	TRBD1	TRBV4-1	TGCGCCAGCAGCCCAAGACAGGGGGCCTACAATGAGCAGTTCTTC	CASSPRQGAYNEQFF
TRBJ1-5	-	-	TRBV15	TGTGCCACCAGCAGAGTCTTCGGAGGTCAGCCCCAGCATTTT	CATSRVFGGQPQHF
TRBJ2-1	-	-	TRBV29-1	TGCAGCGCCAGGGGTACGGTTGTTGACAAGCAGTTCTTC	CSARGTVVDKQFF
TRBJ1-6	-	-	TRBV7-6	TGTGCCAGCAGCAAAGCGCGGTTAGCACCCCTCCACTTT	CASSKARLAPLHF
TRBJ2-1	-	-	TRBV7-9	TGTGCCAGCATCCCGGGATCCCCCTACAATGAGCAGTTCTTC	CASIPGSPYNEQFF
TRBJ2-7	-	-	TRBV7-2	TGTGCCAGCAGCTTGCCGGGAGCCACCTACGAGCAGTACTTC	CASSLPGATYEQYF
TRBJ1-1	-	TRBD1	TRBV5-1	TGCGCCAGCAGCTTGGGGGTGGACAGGGTCGGCACTGAAGCTTTCTTT	CASSLGVDRVGTEAFF
TRBJ1-2	once	TRBD1	TRBV28	TGTGCCAGCAGTCCGAACGCCAGGGGGCGTGGCTACACCTTC	CASSPNARGRGYTF
TRBJ1-5	-	TRBD1	TRBV2	TGTGCCTGTGGGACCCGACAGGGGGGTCCCAAGAGGCAGCCCCAGCATTTT	CACGTRQGGPKRQPQHF
TRBJ1-2	once	TRBD1	TRBV5-1	TGCGCCAGCAGCTTGGATACAGGGGGCTATTATGGCTACACCTTC	CASSLDTGGYYGYTF
TRBJ1-1	-	TRBD1	TRBV6-1	TGTGCCAGCACGGAAGGGACAGGGGAAACTGAAGCTTTCTTT	CASTEGTGETEAFF
TRBJ1-1	-	-	TRBV6-5	TGTGCCAGCACCGGACAGCTGAACACTGAAGCTTTCTTT	CASTGQLNTEAFF
TRBJ1-1	-	-	TRBV5-1	TGCGCCAGCAGCTTGGGAGGGGGAGCTGAAGCTTTCTTT	CASSLGGGAEAFF
TRBJ2-1	-	TRBD2	TRBV5-1	TGCGCCAGCAGCCGGGAAGGTGTCCAGGGTGTCCTAGCGGGAGCCTCCTACAATGAGCAGTTCTTC	CASSREGVQGVLAGASYNEQFF
TRBJ1-1	-	TRBD1	TRBV12-5	TGTGCTAGTGGTTTGGTACGCGCCGACAGGGACATGAACACTGAAGCTTTCTTT	CASGLVRADRDMNTEAFF
TRBJ2-1	-	TRBD2	TRBV7-6	TGTGCCAGCAGCCCCACTAGCGGGGGGCCCCTAAGCAATGAGCAGTTCTTC	CASSPTSGGPLSNEQFF
TRBJ2-7	-	TRBD1	TRBV28	TGTGCCAGCAGTGACCCGGGACAGGGTGTCCACGAGCAGTACTTC	CASSDPGQGVHEQYF
TRBJ1-2	-	-	TRBV7-8	TGTGCCAGCAGTTCGCACAGGGATGGCTACACCTTC	CASSSHRDGYTF
TRBJ1-1	-	-	TRBV7-3	TGTGCCAGCAGCCCCCGGGGACTGCCGAACACTGAAGCTTTCTTT	CASSPRGLPNTEAFF
TRBJ2-5	-	TRBD2	TRBV27	TGTGCCAGCAGTTGGGGACTAGCGGGACAAGAGACCCAGTACTTC	CASSWGLAGQETQYF
TRBJ2-7	-	TRBD1	TRBV11-2	TGTGCCAGCAGCCAGAGCACCGGGACAGGGTTAGGGGAGCAGTACTTC	CASSQSTGTGLGEQYF
TRBJ1-1	-	TRBD1	TRBV7-9	TGTGCCAGCAGGTCCGGGGACAGGGTGACTGAAGCTTTCTTT	CASRSGDRVTEAFF
TRBJ1-5	-	TRBD1	TRBV7-8	TGTGCCAGCAGCTTAGTAGCTGGGACAGGGGGCGTCCAGCCCCAGCATTTT	CASSLVAGTGGVQPQHF
TRBJ2-7	-	TRBD2	TRBV7-9	TGTGCCAGCAGCCCCAAAAGCGGGAGAGTCTACGAGCAGTACTTC	CASSPKSGRVYEQYF
TRBJ2-2	-	TRBD2	TRBV28	TGTGCCAGCAGTTTATCCTCGGGGGGGTATTGGGCGGCCGGGGAGCTGTTTTTT	CASSLSSGGYWAAGELFF